The rows below give T cell receptor beta chains drawn from one sample of a study of vaccination effects on CD4 cells after COVID-19. No antigen is known for these receptors. Assay: immunoSEQ multiplex PCR; the TCRdb copy retains only in-frame clones and omits some. The sample holds tens of thousands of clones; over 70% are singletons and the top ten take 3% to 4%. The material sequenced was CD4+ T cells from PBMCs cultured with HCoV-OC43 spike peptides, taken before COVID-19 vaccination. The origin of the receptors is a human donor who received a COVID-19 vaccine. Each CDR3 is given with its conserved first and last residue. Each record gives: J gene, D gene, clone size, V gene, CDR3 protein, CDR3 DNA. The D gene is left open where the match is weak. Clone size is shown for a subset of rows, as once, few, many or a class of expanded clone.

J: TRBJ2-3
D: TRBD2
size: once
V: TRBV6-5
CDR3: CASSRGGGNTQYF
DNA: TGTGCCAGCAGTCGCGGGGGGGGGAATACGCAGTATTTT

J: TRBJ1-1
D: -
size: -
V: TRBV2
CDR3: CASSEWGGFEAFF
DNA: TGTGCCAGCAGTGAATGGGGGGGATTTGAAGCTTTCTTT

J: TRBJ1-2
D: TRBD1
size: -
V: TRBV10-1
CDR3: CASSERQGGYGYTF
DNA: TGCGCCAGCAGTGAAAGACAGGGCGGCTATGGCTACACCTTC

J: TRBJ2-3
D: -
size: -
V: TRBV27
CDR3: CATTRAPSGDTQYF
DNA: TGTGCCACCACGCGAGCACCCTCGGGAGATACGCAGTATTTT

J: TRBJ1-2
D: -
size: -
V: TRBV6-5
CDR3: CASRTPLEHYGYTF
DNA: TGTGCCAGCAGGACACCCCTTGAGCACTATGGCTACACCTTC

J: TRBJ2-3
D: -
size: -
V: TRBV5-1
CDR3: CASSPRPAGVFTDTQYF
DNA: TGCGCCAGCAGCCCGCGGCCGGCCGGAGTTTTCACAGATACGCAGTATTTT

J: TRBJ1-1
D: -
size: -
V: TRBV5-1
CDR3: CASSLLLDTEAFF
DNA: TGCGCCAGCAGCTTATTACTAGACACTGAAGCTTTCTTT

J: TRBJ2-5
D: TRBD1
size: -
V: TRBV7-2
CDR3: CASSIRQGPQETQYF
DNA: TGTGCCAGCAGCATCCGACAGGGCCCCCAAGAGACCCAGTACTTC

J: TRBJ2-2
D: -
size: -
V: TRBV21-1
CDR3: CASSIGRQTGDNTGELFF
DNA: TGTGCCAGCAGCATCGGCCGCCAGACAGGCGATAACACCGGGGAGCTGTTTTTT

J: TRBJ2-2
D: -
size: few
V: TRBV12-3/TRBV12-4
CDR3: CATTRTVGGELFF
DNA: TGTGCCACCACGAGGACTGTCGGCGGGGAGCTGTTTTTT

J: TRBJ1-1
D: -
size: -
V: TRBV19
CDR3: CASRNAPGSLYTEAFF
DNA: TGTGCCAGTAGAAATGCCCCAGGGTCGTTGTACACTGAAGCTTTCTTT

J: TRBJ1-6
D: -
size: -
V: TRBV14
CDR3: CASSQYNSPLHF
DNA: TGTGCCAGCAGCCAGTATAATTCACCCCTCCACTTT

J: TRBJ1-6
D: TRBD1
size: few
V: TRBV6-5
CDR3: CASSKTGGNSPLHF
DNA: TGTGCCAGCAGTAAGACAGGGGGAAATTCACCCCTCCACTTT

J: TRBJ2-1
D: TRBD2
size: -
V: TRBV6-5
CDR3: CASSYSGGANEQFF
DNA: TGTGCCAGCAGTTATAGCGGGGGGGCCAATGAGCAGTTCTTC

J: TRBJ2-3
D: -
size: -
V: TRBV7-2
CDR3: CASSLVDLISTDTQYF
DNA: TGTGCCAGCAGCTTAGTCGACCTCATAAGCACAGATACGCAGTATTTT

J: TRBJ2-1
D: -
size: -
V: TRBV2
CDR3: CASSERPTNEQFF
DNA: TGTGCCAGCAGTGAACGACCGACCAATGAGCAGTTCTTC

J: TRBJ2-5
D: TRBD2
size: few
V: TRBV25-1
CDR3: CASSEVLAGSETQYF
DNA: TGTGCCAGCAGTGAAGTGTTAGCGGGGTCAGAGACCCAGTACTTC

J: TRBJ2-6
D: -
size: -
V: TRBV6-5
CDR3: CASSKSSGANVLTF
DNA: TGTGCCAGCAGTAAAAGCTCTGGGGCCAACGTCCTGACTTTC

J: TRBJ1-3
D: -
size: -
V: TRBV15
CDR3: CATSGGTLGSGNSRNTIYF
DNA: TGTGCCACCAGCGGGGGGACTCTCGGGAGCGGGAATTCCCGAAACACCATATATTTT

J: TRBJ2-4
D: TRBD1
size: -
V: TRBV18
CDR3: CASSPTGGKNIQYF
DNA: TGTGCCAGCTCACCGACAGGGGGAAAAAACATTCAGTACTTC

J: TRBJ2-5
D: TRBD1
size: -
V: TRBV11-2
CDR3: CASSGQGQETQYF
DNA: TGTGCCAGCAGCGGACAGGGGCAAGAGACCCAGTACTTC

J: TRBJ2-4
D: TRBD2
size: -
V: TRBV6-6
CDR3: CASSYTAGGNIQYF
DNA: TGTGCCAGCAGTTACACAGCGGGGGGGAACATTCAGTACTTC

J: TRBJ1-1
D: -
size: few
V: TRBV6-1
CDR3: CASSEGWGPAREAFF
DNA: TGTGCCAGCAGTGAAGGGTGGGGACCAGCCCGTGAAGCTTTCTTT

J: TRBJ2-5
D: TRBD1
size: -
V: TRBV11-3
CDR3: CASSSGQGIQETQYF
DNA: TGTGCCAGCAGCTCGGGACAGGGAATTCAAGAGACCCAGTACTTC

J: TRBJ2-1
D: -
size: -
V: TRBV4-1
CDR3: CASSQDWRVRGYNEQFF
DNA: TGCGCCAGCAGCCAAGACTGGCGTGTCAGGGGCTACAATGAGCAGTTCTTC

J: TRBJ1-4
D: TRBD1
size: -
V: TRBV24-1
CDR3: CAIGSGQGNEKLFF
DNA: TGTGCCATCGGATCAGGACAGGGGAACGAAAAACTGTTTTTT

J: TRBJ1-5
D: -
size: -
V: TRBV9
CDR3: CASSVDRDQPQHF
DNA: TGTGCCAGCAGCGTAGACAGGGATCAGCCCCAGCATTTT

J: TRBJ1-3
D: -
size: -
V: TRBV6-5
CDR3: CASQGNGNTIYF
DNA: TGTGCCAGCCAGGGGAACGGAAACACCATATATTTT

J: TRBJ1-4
D: TRBD1
size: -
V: TRBV5-1
CDR3: CASSIQAGTGGPTNEKLFF
DNA: TGCGCCAGCAGCATCCAAGCCGGGACAGGGGGCCCAACTAATGAAAAACTGTTTTTT

J: TRBJ1-5
D: -
size: few
V: TRBV7-2
CDR3: CASSSDPFGNQPQHF
DNA: TGTGCCAGCAGCTCAGATCCTTTCGGCAATCAGCCCCAGCATTTT

J: TRBJ2-2
D: -
size: -
V: TRBV9
CDR3: CASSGGGGTGELFF
DNA: TGTGCCAGCAGCGGGGGAGGCGGCACCGGGGAGCTGTTTTTT

J: TRBJ1-2
D: -
size: -
V: TRBV19
CDR3: CASSALDRTYGYTF
DNA: TGTGCCAGTAGTGCCCTAGACAGGACCTATGGCTACACCTTC

J: TRBJ2-5
D: -
size: -
V: TRBV12-3/TRBV12-4
CDR3: CASSPGTPETQYF
DNA: TGTGCCAGCAGTCCCGGGACACCGGAGACCCAGTACTTC

J: TRBJ2-3
D: -
size: -
V: TRBV6-5
CDR3: CASSYGRASTDTQYF
DNA: TGTGCCAGCAGTTACGGCAGGGCTAGCACAGATACGCAGTATTTT

J: TRBJ2-6
D: TRBD1
size: -
V: TRBV19
CDR3: CASSIVGGQDSGANVLTF
DNA: TGTGCCAGTAGTATAGTAGGGGGCCAAGACTCTGGGGCCAACGTCCTGACTTTC

J: TRBJ2-1
D: -
size: -
V: TRBV24-1
CDR3: CATSDSGRHNEQFF
DNA: TGTGCCACCAGTGATTCGGGCAGACACAATGAGCAGTTCTTC

J: TRBJ1-2
D: -
size: -
V: TRBV2
CDR3: CASSPEGLPNYGYTF
DNA: TGTGCCAGCAGTCCCGAGGGACTCCCTAACTATGGCTACACCTTC

J: TRBJ1-2
D: -
size: -
V: TRBV9
CDR3: CASSVDLANYGYTF
DNA: TGTGCCAGCAGCGTCGATCTAGCTAACTATGGCTACACCTTC

J: TRBJ2-1
D: TRBD2
size: few
V: TRBV6-2/TRBV6-3
CDR3: CASSTRLAGGNEQFF
DNA: TGTGCCAGCAGTACCAGGTTAGCGGGGGGTAATGAGCAGTTCTTC

J: TRBJ1-3
D: -
size: -
V: TRBV30
CDR3: CAWSIGQGNTIYF
DNA: TGTGCCTGGAGTATCGGACAGGGAAACACCATATATTTT

J: TRBJ1-2
D: -
size: -
V: TRBV18
CDR3: CASSPVIGQGGGYTF
DNA: TGTGCCAGCTCACCAGTTATTGGCCAGGGAGGTGGCTACACCTTC

J: TRBJ1-6
D: -
size: few
V: TRBV21-1
CDR3: CASSKAGNSPLHF
DNA: TGTGCCAGCAGCAAGGCGGGGAATTCACCCCTCCACTTT

J: TRBJ2-1
D: TRBD1
size: -
V: TRBV5-1
CDR3: CASKRDRADEQFF
DNA: TGCGCCAGCAAGAGGGACAGGGCGGATGAGCAGTTCTTC

J: TRBJ2-1
D: -
size: few
V: TRBV6-6
CDR3: CASSYPASPDEQFF
DNA: TGTGCCAGCAGTTATCCCGCATCCCCGGATGAGCAGTTCTTC

J: TRBJ1-2
D: -
size: -
V: TRBV5-1
CDR3: CASSLGREVDGYTF
DNA: TGCGCCAGCAGCTTAGGTCGGGAGGTGGATGGCTACACCTTC

J: TRBJ2-5
D: -
size: -
V: TRBV6-5
CDR3: CASTGAHFQETQYF
DNA: TGTGCCAGCACAGGGGCGCACTTTCAAGAGACCCAGTACTTC

J: TRBJ1-1
D: -
size: -
V: TRBV5-1
CDR3: CASRETWTASIPSSEAFF
DNA: TGCGCCAGCAGAGAAACTTGGACGGCAAGTATCCCATCGTCTGAAGCTTTCTTT

J: TRBJ2-2
D: -
size: -
V: TRBV6-2/TRBV6-3
CDR3: CASSYSEAPGYYNTGELFF
DNA: TGTGCCAGCAGTTATAGCGAGGCACCGGGTTATTACAACACCGGGGAGCTGTTTTTT